This TCR beta chain was sequenced during a study of blood T cell repertoires in COVID-19. Original analysis: How many nucleated cells were present was estimated from reference gene primer amplification. Some clones are missing from TCRdb's copy, which holds only in-frame ones; the method was immunoSEQ multiplex PCR. The V and J calls and clone size are taken from that table; D and trimming were inferred from the DNA. This sample has fewer than 50,000 clones; roughly 73% occur once, and the top ten carry roughly two thirds. The receptor was derived from a man aged 80 or over with acute or convalescent COVID-19. Sequencing was done on a sample of peripheral blood.

CDR3 DNA sequence: TGTGCCAGCAGTACCCGGGACAGGGGAAGAAAGAATGAAAAACTGTTTTTT. Amino acids: CASSTRDRGRKNEKLFF. This chain connects TRBV27 to TRBJ1-4; 10 nucleotides agree with TRBD1. J lost 5 bases, V lost 5 bases, and 11 bases had no gene match. Germline CDR1 MNHEY, CDR2 SMNVEV (reference sequence). This CDR3 comprises 17 residues.